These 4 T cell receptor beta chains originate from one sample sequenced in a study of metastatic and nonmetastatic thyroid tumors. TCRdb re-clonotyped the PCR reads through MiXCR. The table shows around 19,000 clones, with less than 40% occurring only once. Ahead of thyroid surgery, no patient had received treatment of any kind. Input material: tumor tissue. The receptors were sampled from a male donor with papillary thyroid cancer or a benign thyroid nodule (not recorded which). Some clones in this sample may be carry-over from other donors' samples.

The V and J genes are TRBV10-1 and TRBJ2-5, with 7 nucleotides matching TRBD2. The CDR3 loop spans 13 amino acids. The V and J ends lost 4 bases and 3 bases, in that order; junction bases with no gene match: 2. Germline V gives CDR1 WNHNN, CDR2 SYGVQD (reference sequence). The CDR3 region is CASSASGEETQYF. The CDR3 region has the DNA TGCGCCAGCAGTGCTAGCGGAGAAGAGACCCAGTACTTC.

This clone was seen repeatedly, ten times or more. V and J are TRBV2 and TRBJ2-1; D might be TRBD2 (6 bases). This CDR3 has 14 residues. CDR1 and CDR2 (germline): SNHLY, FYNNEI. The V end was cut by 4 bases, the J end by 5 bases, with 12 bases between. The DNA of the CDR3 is TGTGCCAGCAGTGGGGGCTGGGGGGACAATGAGCAGTTCTTC. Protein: CASSGGWGDNEQFF.

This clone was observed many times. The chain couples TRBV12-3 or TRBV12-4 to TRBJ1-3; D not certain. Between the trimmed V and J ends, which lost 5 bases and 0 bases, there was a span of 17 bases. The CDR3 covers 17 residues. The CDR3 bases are TGTGCCAGCAGTCCTAAGAGAGGGAGGGTCTCTGGAAACACCATATATTTT. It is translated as CASSPKRGRVSGNTIYF.

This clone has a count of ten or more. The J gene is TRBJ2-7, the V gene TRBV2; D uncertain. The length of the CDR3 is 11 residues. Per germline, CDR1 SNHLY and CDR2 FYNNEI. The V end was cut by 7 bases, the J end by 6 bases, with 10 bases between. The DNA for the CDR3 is TGTGCCAGCACCGGCAAGGCCGAGCAGTACTTC. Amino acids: CASTGKAEQYF.